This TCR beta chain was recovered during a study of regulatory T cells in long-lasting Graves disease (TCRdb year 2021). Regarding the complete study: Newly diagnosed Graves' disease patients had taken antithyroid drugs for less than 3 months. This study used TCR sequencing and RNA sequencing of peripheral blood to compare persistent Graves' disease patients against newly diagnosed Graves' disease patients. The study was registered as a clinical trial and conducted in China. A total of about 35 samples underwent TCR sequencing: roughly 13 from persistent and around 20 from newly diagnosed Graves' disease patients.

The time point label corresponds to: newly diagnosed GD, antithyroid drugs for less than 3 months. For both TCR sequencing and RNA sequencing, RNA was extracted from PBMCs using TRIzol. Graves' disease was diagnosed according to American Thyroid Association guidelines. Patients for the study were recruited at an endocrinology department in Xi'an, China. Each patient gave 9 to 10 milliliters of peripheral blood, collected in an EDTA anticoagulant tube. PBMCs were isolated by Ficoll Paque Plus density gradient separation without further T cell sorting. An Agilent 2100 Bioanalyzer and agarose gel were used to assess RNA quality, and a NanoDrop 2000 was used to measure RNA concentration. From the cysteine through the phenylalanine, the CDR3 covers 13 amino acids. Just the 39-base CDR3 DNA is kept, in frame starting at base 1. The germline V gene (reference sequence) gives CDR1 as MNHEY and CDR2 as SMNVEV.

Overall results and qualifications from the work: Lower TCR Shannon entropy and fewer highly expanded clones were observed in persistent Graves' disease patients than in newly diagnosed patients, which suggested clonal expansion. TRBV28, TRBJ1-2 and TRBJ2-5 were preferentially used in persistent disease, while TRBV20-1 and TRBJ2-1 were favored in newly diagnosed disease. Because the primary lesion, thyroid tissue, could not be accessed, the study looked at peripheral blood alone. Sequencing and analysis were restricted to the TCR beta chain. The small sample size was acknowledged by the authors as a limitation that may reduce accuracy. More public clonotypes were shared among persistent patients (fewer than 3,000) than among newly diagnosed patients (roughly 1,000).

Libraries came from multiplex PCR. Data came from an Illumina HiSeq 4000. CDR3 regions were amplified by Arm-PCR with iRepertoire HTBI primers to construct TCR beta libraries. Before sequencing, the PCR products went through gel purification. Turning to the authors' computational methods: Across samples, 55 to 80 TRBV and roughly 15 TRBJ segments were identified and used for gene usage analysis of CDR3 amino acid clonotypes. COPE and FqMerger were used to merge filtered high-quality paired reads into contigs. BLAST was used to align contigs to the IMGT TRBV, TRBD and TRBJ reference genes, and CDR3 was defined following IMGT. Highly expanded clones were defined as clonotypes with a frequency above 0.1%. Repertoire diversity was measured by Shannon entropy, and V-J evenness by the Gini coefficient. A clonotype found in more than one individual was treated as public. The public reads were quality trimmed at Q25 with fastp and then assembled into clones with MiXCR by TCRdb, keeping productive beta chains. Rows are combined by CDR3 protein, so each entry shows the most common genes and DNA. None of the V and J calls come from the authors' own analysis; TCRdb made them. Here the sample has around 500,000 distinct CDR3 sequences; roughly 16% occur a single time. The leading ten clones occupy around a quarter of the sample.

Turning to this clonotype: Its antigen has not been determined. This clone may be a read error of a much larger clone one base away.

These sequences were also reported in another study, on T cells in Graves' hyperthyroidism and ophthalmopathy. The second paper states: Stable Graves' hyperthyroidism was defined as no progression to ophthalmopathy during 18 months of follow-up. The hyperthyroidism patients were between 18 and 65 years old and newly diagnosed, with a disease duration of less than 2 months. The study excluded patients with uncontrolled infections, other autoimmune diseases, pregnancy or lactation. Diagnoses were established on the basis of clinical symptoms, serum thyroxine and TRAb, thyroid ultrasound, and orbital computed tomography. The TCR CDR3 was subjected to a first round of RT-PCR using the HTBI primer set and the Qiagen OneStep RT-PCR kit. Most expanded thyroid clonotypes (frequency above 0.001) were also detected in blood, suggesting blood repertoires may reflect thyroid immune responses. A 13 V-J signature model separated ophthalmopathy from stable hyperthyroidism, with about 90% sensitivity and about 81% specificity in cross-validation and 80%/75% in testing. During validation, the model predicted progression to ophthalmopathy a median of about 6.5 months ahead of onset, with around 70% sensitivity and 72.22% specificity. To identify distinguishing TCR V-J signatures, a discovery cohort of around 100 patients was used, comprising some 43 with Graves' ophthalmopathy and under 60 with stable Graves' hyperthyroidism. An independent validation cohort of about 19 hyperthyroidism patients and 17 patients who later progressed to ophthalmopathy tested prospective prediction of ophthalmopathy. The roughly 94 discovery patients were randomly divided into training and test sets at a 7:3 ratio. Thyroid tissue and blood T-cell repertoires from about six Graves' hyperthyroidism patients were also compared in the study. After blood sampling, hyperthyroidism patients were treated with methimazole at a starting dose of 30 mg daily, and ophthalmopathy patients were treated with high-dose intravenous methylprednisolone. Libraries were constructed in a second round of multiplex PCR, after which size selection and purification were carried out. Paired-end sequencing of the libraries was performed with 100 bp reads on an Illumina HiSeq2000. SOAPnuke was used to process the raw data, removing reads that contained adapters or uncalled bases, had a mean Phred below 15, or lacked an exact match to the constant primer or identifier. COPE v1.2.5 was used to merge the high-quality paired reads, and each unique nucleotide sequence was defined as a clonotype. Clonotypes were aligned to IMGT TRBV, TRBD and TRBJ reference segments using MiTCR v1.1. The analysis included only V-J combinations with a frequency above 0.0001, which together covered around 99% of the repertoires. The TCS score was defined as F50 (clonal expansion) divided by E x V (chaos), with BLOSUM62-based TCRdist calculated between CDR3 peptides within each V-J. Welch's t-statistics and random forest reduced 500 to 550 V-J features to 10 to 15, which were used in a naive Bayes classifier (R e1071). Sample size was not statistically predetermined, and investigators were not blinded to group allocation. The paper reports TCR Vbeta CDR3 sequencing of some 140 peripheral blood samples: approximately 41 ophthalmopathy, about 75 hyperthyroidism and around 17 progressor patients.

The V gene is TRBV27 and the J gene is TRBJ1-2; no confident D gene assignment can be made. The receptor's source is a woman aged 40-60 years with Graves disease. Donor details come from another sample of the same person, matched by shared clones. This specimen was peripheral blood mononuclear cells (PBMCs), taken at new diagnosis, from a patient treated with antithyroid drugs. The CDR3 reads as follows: CASGLTAWYGYTF. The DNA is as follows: TGTGCCAGCGGTTTAACCGCCTGGTATGGCTACACCTTC.